A single sample gave rise to the 21 T cell receptor beta chains below, sequenced in a study of cytomegalovirus exposure and HLA in healthy donors. The PCR employed 60 Vbeta primers together with 13 Jbeta primers. Clones were read by immunoSEQ multiplex PCR, and TCRdb kept only the in-frame ones, dropping some. Of over 130,000 clones detected, around 82% appear once; the ten largest clones hold 5.5% to 7%. Sequencing used PBMCs. These receptors all come from a woman aged 40 to 55 in good health and CMV-seropositive.

A note on this clone: Sequence at one end of the junction differs from germline and may be a read error. The chain employs TRBV11-2 and TRBJ1-2, with D possibly TRBD1 on 5 matching bases. In germline, CDR1 is SGHAT, CDR2 FQNNGV. The CDR3 is 12 residues long. The CDR3 region has the DNA TGTGCCAGCAGCTTAGGGACATCCATCTGGGCCTTC. Its protein is CASSLGTSIWAF.

This clone was counted between two and nine times. This rearrangement joins TRBV9 to TRBJ2-3, with a tentative D call TRBD1 (6 bases). V was trimmed by 0 bases and J by 4 bases, leaving 12 bases between them. This CDR3 contains 15 residues. Germline loops: CDR1 SGDLS, CDR2 YYNGEE. CDR3 in amino acids: CASSVALQGADTQYF. CDR3 DNA sequence: TGTGCCAGCAGCGTAGCGTTACAGGGTGCAGATACGCAGTATTTT.

This clone was seen only a few times. The chain carries TRBV6-5 and TRBJ2-7; 7 bases agree with TRBD1. This CDR3 has 13 residues. V shed 7 bases, J shed 0 bases, and the junction held 3 bases outside the gene matches. Germline assignment: CDR1 MNHEY and CDR2 SVGAGI. Here the CDR3 DNA reads TGTGCCAGCACCCGGACAGGCTCCTACGAGCAGTACTTC. Translating it yields CASTRTGSYEQYF.

This chain joins TRBV11-2 and TRBJ2-3; 7 nucleotides align to TRBD2. Germline values: CDR1 SGHAT, CDR2 FQNNGV. The CDR3 is 16 residues long. V shed 1 base and J 0 bases; nucleotides not matched to a gene: 4. CDR3 protein: CASSLVAAGSTDTQYF. In DNA, the CDR3 is TGTGCCAGCAGCTTAGTTGCAGCGGGAAGCACAGATACGCAGTATTTT. The full variable domain, rest sourced from reference TRBV11-2 and TRBJ2-3, is EAGVAQSPRYKIIEKRQSVAFWCNPISGHATLYWYQQILGQGPKLLIQFQNNGVVDDSQLPKDRFSAERLKGVDSTLKIQPAKLEDSAVYLCASSLVAAGSTDTQYFGPGTRLTVL.

The rearrangement uses TRBV9 and TRBJ1-4; TRBD1 matches 12 bases. Germline CDR1 and CDR2: SGDLS and YYNGEE. Trimming removed 3 bases from V and 8 bases from J; junction bases left unmatched: 14. The CDR3 loop spans 18 amino acids. The CDR3 sequence: CASSGGTGGPRGREKLFF. Here the CDR3 DNA reads TGTGCCAGCAGCGGCGGGACAGGGGGCCCAAGGGGAAGGGAAAAACTGTTTTTT.

This clone came up once. The CDR3 sequence is CASSFSELGTQYF. CDR3 nucleotides: TGTGCCAGCAGCTTTTCGGAGCTGGGGACCCAGTACTTC. The chain recombines TRBV7-9 with TRBJ2-5, with unresolved D. Trimming pared 3 bases from V and 7 bases from J, leaving 12 bases between. The CDR3 contains 13 residues. Germline-derived CDR1 and CDR2 are SEHNR and FQNEAQ (reference sequence).

V usage is TRBV7-8 and J usage is TRBJ1-5, with 10 bases aligning to TRBD1. Germline loops: CDR1 SGHVS, CDR2 FQNEAQ. The CDR3 has 17 amino acids. The trim removed 0 bases at V and 3 bases at J, leaving 5 bases unmatched. The CDR3 sequence is CASSLAHGQGDNQPQHF. CDR3 nucleotide sequence: TGTGCCAGCAGCTTAGCGCATGGACAGGGGGACAATCAGCCCCAGCATTTT.

This chain uses TRBV19 with TRBJ1-1, with D possibly TRBD1 on 6 matching bases. V gave up 3 bases and J gave up 0 bases, with 11 bases separating them. CDR1 is LNHDA and CDR2 is SQIVND in the germline V gene (reference sequence). There are 15 residues in the CDR3. CDR3 protein: CASSIRGSMNTEAFF. DNA of the CDR3: TGTGCCAGTAGTATCAGGGGCAGTATGAACACTGAAGCTTTCTTT.

The chain links TRBV2 to TRBJ1-2; D unclear. Germline V gene data show CDR1 as SNHLY and CDR2 as FYNNEI. The V gene lost 1 base and the J gene lost 4 bases, with 10 bases spanning the gap. This CDR3 comprises 14 residues. CDR3 sequence (DNA): TGTGCCAGCAGTGAAGACGGGATACTCTATGGCTACACCTTC. This encodes CASSEDGILYGYTF.

This clone appeared once. The chain employs TRBV29-1 and TRBJ1-2; a weak D match, TRBD1 (5 bases). Trimming stripped 3 bases from V and 8 bases from J, with 10 bases between. The CDR3 is 11 residues long. Germline CDR1 is SQVTM and CDR2 is ANQGSEA. The DNA for the CDR3 is TGCAGCGTTGACAGGCAGGGAGGCTACACCTTC. Its translation is CSVDRQGGYTF.

The chain carries TRBV7-8 and TRBJ2-3, with 8 bases identical to TRBD1. The V gene end was trimmed by 5 bases and the J gene end by 4 bases; junction bases not matched to a gene: 2. The CDR3 is 13 amino acids. CDR1 and CDR2 from the germline V gene are SGHVS and FQNEAQ. Here the CDR3 DNA reads TGTGCCAGCAGCCGGACAGGGCCAGATACGCAGTATTTT. Its protein is CASSRTGPDTQYF.

This clone came up a few times. The V gene is TRBV4-1, the J gene TRBJ2-3; TRBD2 matches 15 bases. J gave up 9 bases and V 0 bases, and 4 bases lay outside the gene matches. Germline V gene sequence: CDR1 MGHRA, CDR2 YSYEKL. The CDR3 length is 16 residues. CDR3 sequence (DNA): TGCGCCAGCAGCCAAGAAGCCGGGACTAGCGGGAGGACGCAGTATTTT. Amino acids: CASSQEAGTSGRTQYF.

The V gene is TRBV9, the J gene TRBJ1-3; 12 bases are shared with TRBD1. Germline V gene data show CDR1 as SGDLS and CDR2 as YYNGEE. V lost 0 bases and J lost 2; bases outside the gene matches: 9. The CDR3 consists of 19 residues. CDR3 DNA: TGTGCCAGCAGCGTAGCTACAGGGACAGGGGGCGCGGCTGGAAACACCATATATTTT. Protein sequence: CASSVATGTGGAAGNTIYF.

The V call is TRBV5-6, the J call TRBJ1-2, with D possibly being TRBD1 (6 bases). Germline CDR1 SGHDT, CDR2 YYEEEE. V was cut by 2 bases and J by 5 bases, with 22 bases left in between. The CDR3 covers 17 residues. CDR3 sequence reads: CASSFLTLTGQLYGYTF. The CDR3 DNA sequence: TGTGCCAGCAGCTTCTTGACACTGACAGGCCAGTTATATGGCTACACCTTC.

J is TRBJ2-5 and V is TRBV29-1; 9 bases are shared with TRBD1. J was trimmed by 5 bases and V by 7 bases; bases with no gene match: 5. CDR1 SQVTM and CDR2 ANQGSEA come from the germline V gene. The CDR3 covers 12 residues. The CDR3 region is CSGGDRAETQYF. The CDR3 DNA is TGCAGCGGGGGGGACAGGGCCGAGACCCAGTACTTC.

The chain uses TRBV6-1 and TRBJ1-5, with D possibly being TRBD1 (5 bases). Trimming took off 5 bases at V and 2 bases at J, with 13 bases between the two ends. CDR1 MNHNS and CDR2 SASEGT come from the germline V gene. The CDR3 extends over 15 amino acids. The CDR3: CASSQGSGGNQPQHF. For the CDR3, the DNA is TGTGCCAGCAGTCAGGGCTCTGGGGGCAATCAGCCCCAGCATTTT.

This chain connects TRBV29-1 to TRBJ2-7; D possibly corresponds to TRBD1 (6 bases). The V end was cut by 4 bases, the J end by 6 bases, with 13 bases between. This CDR3 spans 12 amino acids. Germline loops: CDR1 SQVTM, CDR2 ANQGSEA. DNA of the CDR3: TGCAGCGTTGGAACAGGGTTGAGCGAGCAGTACTTC. Amino acid sequence: CSVGTGLSEQYF.

The rearrangement links TRBV19 to TRBJ2-4; 7 nucleotides agree with TRBD1. The CDR3 runs to 16 residues. Germline V gene sequence: CDR1 LNHDA, CDR2 SQIVND (reference sequence). Losses at the gene ends were 4 bases for V and 0 bases for J; bases not matched to a gene: 6. Here the CDR3 reads CASSTGTDLAKNIQYF. CDR3 sequence (DNA): TGTGCCAGTAGTACCGGGACAGACCTAGCCAAAAACATTCAGTACTTC.

The V call is TRBV7-9, the J call TRBJ1-4, with D tentatively TRBD1 (5 bases). V dropped 2 bases and J dropped 8 bases, with 9 bases sitting between them. The CDR3 length is 13 residues. Germline-derived CDR1 and CDR2 are SEHNR and FQNEAQ (reference sequence). The CDR3 loop is CASSLSGREKLFF. CDR3 sequence (DNA): TGTGCCAGCAGCTTATCAGGGAGGGAAAAACTGTTTTTT.

The chain combines TRBV28 with TRBJ1-3; a possible D gene is TRBD1 (6 bases). Deletions cut 3 bases from V and 7 bases from J, with 13 bases between. In germline, CDR1 is MDHEN, CDR2 SYDVKM. The CDR3 contains 14 residues. The CDR3 bases are TGTGCCAGCAGTTTGAACGGGAGGGGGAACACCATATATTTT. Protein sequence: CASSLNGRGNTIYF.

V gene TRBV5-8 combines with J gene TRBJ2-5, with TRBD2 as a possible D gene (5 bases). The germline V gene encodes CDR1 SGHTS and CDR2 YDEGEE. The V and J ends lost 3 bases and 3 bases respectively, with 18 bases between them. This CDR3 has 16 amino acids. The CDR3 sequence: CASSSVTLTGKETQYF. For the CDR3, the DNA is TGTGCCAGCAGCTCCGTGACCCTAACCGGGAAAGAGACCCAGTACTTC.